A selection of T cell receptor beta chains follows, all from one sample in a study of shared clonotypes between healthy human individuals. Repertoires were generated with immunoSEQ multiplex PCR, while TCRdb's copy carries only in-frame clones and drops some. In the table there are 2,500,000 or so clones, roughly 92% of which are singletons. Material: naive CD4+ T cells sorted from blood. These receptors were obtained from a young man in good health. Each CDR3 is given with its conserved first and last residue. Fields, in order: D gene, V gene, clone size, J gene, CDR3 protein, CDR3 DNA. A D gene is named only where the DNA matches it firmly. Clone size is not always given. Where it is, it says once, few, many or a class for expanded clones.

D gene: TRBD1; V gene: TRBV7-2; clone size: NA; J gene: TRBJ2-7; CDR3 protein: CASSLADRAVYEQYF; CDR3 DNA: TGTGCCAGCAGCCTGGCCGACAGGGCTGTCTACGAGCAGTACTTC
D gene: TRBD2; V gene: TRBV6-6; clone size: NA; J gene: TRBJ2-1; CDR3 protein: CASNPPPGTSDNEQFF; CDR3 DNA: TGTGCCAGCAACCCACCGCCCGGGACTAGCGACAATGAGCAGTTCTTC
D gene: NA; V gene: TRBV6-1; clone size: NA; J gene: TRBJ2-1; CDR3 protein: CASSETANWNEQFF; CDR3 DNA: TGTGCCAGCAGTGAGACTGCTAACTGGAATGAGCAGTTCTTC
D gene: NA; V gene: TRBV15; clone size: NA; J gene: TRBJ2-7; CDR3 protein: CATSEGTYEQYF; CDR3 DNA: TGTGCCACCAGCGAGGGTACCTACGAGCAGTACTTC
D gene: NA; V gene: TRBV18; clone size: NA; J gene: TRBJ1-5; CDR3 protein: CASSPNLGQPQHF; CDR3 DNA: TGTGCCAGCTCACCAAATTTAGGCCAGCCCCAGCATTTT
D gene: NA; V gene: TRBV19; clone size: once; J gene: TRBJ2-2; CDR3 protein: CASSRSGLGRELFF; CDR3 DNA: TGTGCCAGTAGTCGAAGCGGGCTGGGCCGGGAGCTGTTTTTT
D gene: NA; V gene: TRBV5-6; clone size: NA; J gene: TRBJ1-5; CDR3 protein: CASSLRISQPQHF; CDR3 DNA: TGTGCCAGCAGCTTGAGGATAAGTCAGCCCCAGCATTTT
D gene: TRBD1; V gene: TRBV18; clone size: NA; J gene: TRBJ2-5; CDR3 protein: CASSPLTGTGSETQYF; CDR3 DNA: TGTGCCAGCTCACCTTTAACCGGGACAGGATCGGAGACCCAGTACTTC
D gene: TRBD1; V gene: TRBV10-1; clone size: NA; J gene: TRBJ1-2; CDR3 protein: CASRPGQGATLAYGYTF; CDR3 DNA: TGCGCCAGCAGGCCCGGACAGGGGGCGACCCTCGCCTATGGCTACACCTTC
D gene: TRBD2; V gene: TRBV11-2; clone size: NA; J gene: TRBJ2-1; CDR3 protein: CASSPNPDSGRASFEQFF; CDR3 DNA: TGTGCCAGCAGCCCCAACCCCGATAGCGGGAGGGCCTCGTTTGAGCAGTTCTTC
D gene: NA; V gene: TRBV7-6; clone size: NA; J gene: TRBJ1-2; CDR3 protein: CASSLGQGYGYTF; CDR3 DNA: TGTGCCAGCAGCTTAGGTCAGGGATATGGCTACACCTTC
D gene: NA; V gene: TRBV30; clone size: few; J gene: TRBJ1-5; CDR3 protein: CAWSPLGGQPQHF; CDR3 DNA: TGTGCCTGGAGTCCCCTCGGGGGTCAGCCCCAGCATTTT
D gene: NA; V gene: TRBV6-4; clone size: NA; J gene: TRBJ1-1; CDR3 protein: CASSRQPNTEAFF; CDR3 DNA: TGTGCCAGCAGTAGACAGCCGAACACTGAAGCTTTCTTT
D gene: TRBD1; V gene: TRBV6-5; clone size: NA; J gene: TRBJ1-1; CDR3 protein: CASSPTTGVTEAFF; CDR3 DNA: TGTGCCAGCAGTCCGACCACAGGGGTAACTGAAGCTTTCTTT
D gene: NA; V gene: TRBV7-9; clone size: NA; J gene: TRBJ2-3; CDR3 protein: CAERGAGNSDTQYF; CDR3 DNA: TGTGCCGAACGGGGGGCAGGGAATTCTGATACGCAGTATTTT
D gene: NA; V gene: TRBV28; clone size: NA; J gene: TRBJ1-4; CDR3 protein: CASSSPQSTNEKLFF; CDR3 DNA: TGTGCCAGCAGCTCCCCCCAGTCAACTAATGAAAAACTGTTTTTT
D gene: NA; V gene: TRBV10-3; clone size: few; J gene: TRBJ1-5; CDR3 protein: CAISDGYQPQHF; CDR3 DNA: TGTGCCATCAGTGACGGGTATCAGCCCCAGCATTTT
D gene: TRBD2; V gene: TRBV5-1; clone size: NA; J gene: TRBJ2-7; CDR3 protein: CASSQSGGSYEQYF; CDR3 DNA: TGCGCCAGCAGCCAGAGCGGGGGCTCCTACGAGCAGTACTTC
D gene: NA; V gene: TRBV28; clone size: once; J gene: TRBJ1-1; CDR3 protein: CASSTASPGGTEAFF; CDR3 DNA: TGTGCCAGCAGCACCGCCTCCCCGGGAGGCACTGAAGCTTTCTTT
D gene: TRBD1; V gene: TRBV5-6; clone size: NA; J gene: TRBJ1-2; CDR3 protein: CASSPDRGGGYTF; CDR3 DNA: TGTGCCAGCAGCCCAGACAGGGGCGGTGGCTACACCTTC